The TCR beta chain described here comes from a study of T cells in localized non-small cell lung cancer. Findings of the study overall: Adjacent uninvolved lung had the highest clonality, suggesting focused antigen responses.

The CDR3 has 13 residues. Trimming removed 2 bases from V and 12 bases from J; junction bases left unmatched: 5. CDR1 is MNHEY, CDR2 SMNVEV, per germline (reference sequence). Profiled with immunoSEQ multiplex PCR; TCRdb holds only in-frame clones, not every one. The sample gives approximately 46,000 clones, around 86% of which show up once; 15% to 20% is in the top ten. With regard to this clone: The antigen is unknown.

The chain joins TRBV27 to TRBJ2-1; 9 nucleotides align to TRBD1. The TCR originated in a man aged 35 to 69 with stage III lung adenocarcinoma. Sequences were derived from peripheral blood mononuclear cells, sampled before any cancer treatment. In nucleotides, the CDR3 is TGTGCCAGCAGTTTACGGATGGGACAGGGGCAGTTCTTC. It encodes CASSLRMGQGQFF.